A selection of T cell receptor beta chains follows, all from one sample in a study of molecular identifiers for immune sequencing clone quantification. TCRdb re-called the PCR reads with MiXCR, one entry per CDR3 protein. The data contain roughly 320,000 distinct CDR3 sequences, 24% of them singletons. Sequences were obtained from naive CD8+ T cells from blood, with Jurkat cell RNA spiked in. These receptors were obtained from a human donor in good health. Some libraries in this study had Jurkat cell RNA spiked in. The CDR3 runs from the conserved cysteine through the conserved F or W. A D gene is named only where the DNA matches it firmly. Size tells how often a clone was seen (once, few, many) or the class of an expanded clone, and some rows leave it out.

size	D	V	J	CDR3	DNA
-	-	TRBV12-3/TRBV12-4	TRBJ1-1	CASSLLFGAGEAFF	TGTGCCAGCAGTTTGCTGTTTGGGGCGGGTGAAGCTTTCTTT
-	-	TRBV7-2	TRBJ1-5	CASSLVLGGQPQHF	TGTGCCAGCAGCCTCGTATTAGGCGGTCAGCCCCAGCATTTT
many	-	TRBV29-1	TRBJ2-6	CSVEGLESGANVLTF	TGCAGCGTTGAAGGGCTGGAGTCTGGGGCCAACGTCCTGACTTTC
few	TRBD1	TRBV20-1	TRBJ1-5	CSAQGDSNQPQHF	TGCAGTGCTCAGGGGGACAGCAATCAGCCCCAGCATTTT
few	TRBD2	TRBV20-1	TRBJ2-6	CSARDASGRVAGANVLTF	TGCAGTGCTAGAGACGCTAGCGGGAGGGTTGCGGGGGCCAACGTCCTGACTTTC
many	-	TRBV12-3/TRBV12-4	TRBJ1-1	CASSMTAKNTEAFF	TGTGCCAGCAGTATGACAGCAAAAAACACTGAAGCTTTCTTT
few	TRBD1	TRBV7-2	TRBJ2-3	CASSLQGATADTQYF	TGTGCCAGCAGCCTACAGGGGGCGACCGCAGATACGCAGTATTTT
many	TRBD2	TRBV4-3	TRBJ2-3	CASSKNGDYSTDTQYF	TGCGCCAGCAGCAAAAATGGGGACTACTCCACAGATACGCAGTATTTT
-	-	TRBV5-8	TRBJ2-1	CASSLWSGNEQFF	TGTGCCAGCAGCTTGTGGAGTGGCAATGAGCAGTTCTTC
few	TRBD2	TRBV4-3	TRBJ2-2	CASSFGGETGELFF	TGCGCCAGCAGCTTTGGGGGGGAAACCGGGGAGCTGTTTTTT
few	-	TRBV28	TRBJ2-7	CASSLRRNRDSDYEQYF	TGTGCCAGCAGCCTAAGACGAAACCGGGACTCAGACTACGAGCAGTACTTC
-	-	TRBV6-2/TRBV6-3	TRBJ1-1	CASALGGTEAFF	TGTGCCAGTGCACTGGGGGGGACTGAAGCTTTCTTT
-	TRBD1	TRBV30	TRBJ1-1	CAWSVRQGGPEAFF	TGTGCCTGGAGTGTAAGACAGGGGGGGCCTGAAGCTTTCTTT
many	-	TRBV7-2	TRBJ1-5	CASSSLQGLGEAQHF	TGTGCCAGCAGCTCCTTACAGGGTCTGGGTGAGGCCCAGCATTTT
many	-	TRBV9	TRBJ1-1	CASSVGIPNTEAFF	TGTGCCAGCAGCGTAGGGATCCCGAACACTGAAGCTTTCTTT
few	TRBD1	TRBV5-1	TRBJ2-7	CAGSTGQGTYEQYF	TGCGCCGGCAGCACCGGACAGGGAACCTACGAGCAGTACTTC
few	-	TRBV4-2	TRBJ2-3	CASSQAQGGSTDTQYF	TGTGCCAGCAGCCAGGCCCAGGGGGGTAGCACAGATACGCAGTATTTT
many	-	TRBV7-9	TRBJ2-7	CASSRTDKRAYEQYF	TGTGCCAGCAGCCGGACGGACAAACGAGCCTACGAGCAGTACTTC
few	-	TRBV28	TRBJ2-3	CASSLYRGAMADTQYF	TGTGCCAGCAGTTTATATAGGGGGGCCATGGCAGATACGCAGTATTTT
few	-	TRBV2	TRBJ1-1	CASRLQTGGSEAFF	TGTGCCAGCAGACTACAGACCGGGGGCTCTGAAGCTTTCTTT
many	TRBD1	TRBV28	TRBJ2-7	CASSLRTGGYEQYF	TGTGCCAGCAGTCTCCGGACAGGGGGCTACGAGCAGTACTTC
-	-	TRBV30	TRBJ1-1	CAWSVTGYTEAFF	TGTGCCTGGAGTGTTACAGGATACACTGAAGCTTTCTTT
many	TRBD2	TRBV7-9	TRBJ2-2	CASSEILAGRAHGELFF	TGTGCCAGCAGCGAAATCCTAGCCGGGAGGGCCCACGGGGAGCTGTTTTTT
many	-	TRBV28	TRBJ2-5	CASKRLGRETQYF	TGTGCCAGCAAACGACTGGGGCGAGAGACCCAGTACTTC
-	TRBD2	TRBV27	TRBJ2-3	CASRQLAGSTDTQYF	TGTGCCAGCAGGCAACTAGCGGGATCCACAGATACGCAGTATTTT
many	TRBD1	TRBV12-3/TRBV12-4	TRBJ1-1	CASSLARGTGVNTEAFF	TGTGCCAGCAGTTTAGCGCGAGGGACAGGCGTGAACACTGAAGCTTTCTTT
-	-	TRBV27	TRBJ2-5	CASRALTRETQYF	TGTGCCAGCAGGGCATTAACGAGAGAGACCCAGTACTTC
-	-	TRBV24-1	TRBJ2-6	CAVPGSLLPGAPVLPF	TGTGCCGTCCCGGGGTCCCTATTACCTGGGGCCCCCGTCCTGCCTTTC
-	TRBD1	TRBV27	TRBJ2-3	CASSFFGQAPADTQYF	TGTGCCAGCAGTTTCTTCGGACAGGCACCCGCAGATACGCAGTATTTT
-	-	TRBV25-1	TRBJ2-3	CASSPGRQGTDTQYF	TGTGCCAGCAGCCCTGGGCGACAGGGCACAGATACGCAGTATTTT
many	TRBD1	TRBV7-9	TRBJ2-7	CASSYPTGGEQYF	TGTGCCAGCAGCTACCCTACAGGGGGTGAGCAGTACTTC
-	TRBD1	TRBV7-9	TRBJ1-1	CASSSTGTGGSEAFF	TGTGCCAGCAGCTCAACCGGGACAGGGGGCTCTGAAGCTTTCTTT
many	-	TRBV20-1	TRBJ2-7	CSAYPASRSSYEQYF	TGCAGTGCCTATCCCGCTAGTCGTAGCTCCTACGAGCAGTACTTC
few	-	TRBV29-1	TRBJ2-3	CSVDDSYSRTDTQYF	TGCAGCGTTGACGACAGTTACTCTCGCACAGATACGCAGTATTTT
-	TRBD2	TRBV2	TRBJ2-3	CASSEWGTSGSDTQYF	TGTGCCAGCAGTGAATGGGGGACTAGCGGGAGTGATACGCAGTATTTT
many	-	TRBV5-1	TRBJ2-7	CASSLEPGREQYF	TGCGCCAGCAGCTTGGAGCCGGGCCGGGAGCAGTACTTC
few	-	TRBV7-3	TRBJ2-1	CASSLGRTAYNEQFF	TGTGCCAGCAGCTTAGGGCGAACAGCCTACAATGAGCAGTTCTTC
few	-	TRBV19	TRBJ2-5	CASSIASRGGETQYF	TGTGCCAGTAGTATTGCTAGCCGCGGCGGTGAGACCCAGTACTTC
few	-	TRBV28	TRBJ1-2	CASSPRWGAVNYGYTF	TGTGCCAGCAGTCCGCGTTGGGGGGCTGTGAACTATGGCTACACCTTC
-	TRBD2	TRBV4-3	TRBJ2-7	CASSSAAGVVSYEQYF	TGCGCCAGCAGTTCGGCAGCGGGGGTAGTCTCCTACGAGCAGTACTTC
few	-	TRBV11-2	TRBJ2-1	CASSSYLARSNEQFF	TGTGCCAGCAGCTCCTACCTGGCTCGTTCAAATGAGCAGTTCTTC
many	TRBD2	TRBV19	TRBJ2-1	CASSISAGGKNEQFF	TGTGCCAGTAGTATTTCAGCGGGAGGGAAGAATGAGCAGTTCTTC
-	-	TRBV7-9	TRBJ1-3	CASSYYPWTGDSGNTIYF	TGTGCCAGCAGCTATTATCCCTGGACTGGTGACTCTGGAAACACCATATATTTT
many	-	TRBV19	TRBJ2-7	CASSPSVYIYEQYF	TGTGCCAGTAGTCCAAGCGTTTACATCTACGAGCAGTACTTC
many	TRBD2	TRBV29-1	TRBJ2-7	CSVIAGGPREQYF	TGCAGCGTAATAGCGGGAGGGCCGAGGGAGCAGTACTTC
-	TRBD1	TRBV19	TRBJ2-7	CASSTKGQGAGEQYF	TGTGCCAGTAGTACGAAAGGACAGGGGGCTGGCGAGCAGTACTTC
few	TRBD2	TRBV10-3	TRBJ2-1	CAAGGGLAGVPDEQFF	TGTGCCGCAGGGGGGGGACTAGCGGGAGTACCCGATGAGCAGTTCTTC
many	TRBD2	TRBV7-8	TRBJ2-1	CASSLNGRGFF	TGTGCCAGCAGCTTAAACGGGAGGGGATTCTTC
few	TRBD2	TRBV6-2/TRBV6-3	TRBJ2-7	CASSYSGSYDEQYF	TGTGCCAGCAGTTACAGCGGGAGTTACGACGAGCAGTACTTC
few	-	TRBV9	TRBJ2-2	CASSVVTENTGELFF	TGTGCCAGCAGCGTAGTGACCGAAAACACCGGGGAGCTGTTTTTT
many	-	TRBV7-2	TRBJ1-5	CASSLGWAGLDQPQHF	TGTGCCAGCAGCTTAGGTTGGGCTGGTTTGGATCAGCCCCAGCATTTT